The sequence of this T cell receptor beta chain was determined in a study of beta chain features in type 1 diabetes. The entirety of the isolated RNA underwent reverse transcription, so expressed TCRB transcripts were sequenced. Only in-frame clones appear in the TCRdb table, and some are missing; sequencing was by immunoSEQ multiplex PCR. The sample yields 85,000 to 110,000 clones, 25% to 35% seen once. This clone was found once. Its target is not known. Study-wide findings and caveats: In comparison with healthy donors, patients had naive, central memory and Treg TCRB repertoires that appeared more similar. Significant though moderate, a shortening of TCRB CDR3s appeared in all four CD4+ subsets of Type 1 diabetes patients. HLA influence on TCRB rearrangement stayed unresolved here.

One heparinised draw, averaging roughly 0.12 L, was taken per donor. This TCR derives from a woman between 18 and 30 years old with type 1 diabetes. Sequencing used central memory CD4+ T cells from blood.

The CDR3 nucleotides are TGCGCCAGCAGCTCCCGGGACAGGGGGTATACTAGTGGCTACACCTTC. Protein sequence: CASSSRDRGYTSGYTF. The chain employs TRBV5-1 and TRBJ1-2; 11 positions match TRBD1. The CDR3 covers 16 residues. J was trimmed by 7 bases and V by 3 bases; bases with no gene match: 11. In germline, CDR1 is SGHRS, CDR2 YFSETQ.